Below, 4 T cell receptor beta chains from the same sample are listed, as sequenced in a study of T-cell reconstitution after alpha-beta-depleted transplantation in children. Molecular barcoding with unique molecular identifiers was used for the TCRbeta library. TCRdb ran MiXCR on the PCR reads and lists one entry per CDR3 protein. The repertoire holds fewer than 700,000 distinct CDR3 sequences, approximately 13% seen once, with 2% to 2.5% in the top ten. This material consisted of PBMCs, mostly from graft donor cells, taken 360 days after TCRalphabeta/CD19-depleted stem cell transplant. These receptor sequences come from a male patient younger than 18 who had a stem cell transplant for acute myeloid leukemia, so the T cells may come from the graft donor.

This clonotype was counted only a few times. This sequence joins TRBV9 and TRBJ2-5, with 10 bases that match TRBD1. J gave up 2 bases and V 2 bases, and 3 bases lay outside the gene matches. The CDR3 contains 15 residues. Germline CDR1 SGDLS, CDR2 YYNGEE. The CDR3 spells CASSVRDRGQETQYF. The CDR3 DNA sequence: TGTGCCAGCAGCGTCCGGGACAGGGGACAAGAGACCCAGTACTTC.

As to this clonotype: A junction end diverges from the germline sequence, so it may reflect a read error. The CDR3 spells CSAKPIVAGEGNIEYF. CDR3 bases: TGCAGTGCTAAACCAATTGTAGCGGGAGAGGGAAACATTGAGTACTTC. This sequence joins TRBV20-1 and TRBJ2-4; TRBD2 matches 9 bases. There are 16 residues in the CDR3. Germline values: CDR1 DFQATT, CDR2 SNEGSKA (reference sequence).

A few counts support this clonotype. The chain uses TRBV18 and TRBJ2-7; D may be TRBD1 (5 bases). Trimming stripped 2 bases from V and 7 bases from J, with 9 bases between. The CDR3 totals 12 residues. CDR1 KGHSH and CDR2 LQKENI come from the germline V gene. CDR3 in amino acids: CASSPIRGEQYF. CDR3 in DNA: TGTGCCAGCTCACCAATTAGGGGAGAGCAGTACTTC.

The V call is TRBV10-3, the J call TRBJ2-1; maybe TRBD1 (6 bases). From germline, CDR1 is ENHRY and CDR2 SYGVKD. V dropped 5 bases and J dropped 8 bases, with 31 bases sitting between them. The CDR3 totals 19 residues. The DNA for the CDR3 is TGTGCCATCAGTAGACTCCGGACGCCTTGGGACCCGACAGGCCATGAGCAGTTCTTC. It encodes CAISRLRTPWDPTGHEQFF.